This TCR beta chain originates from a study of T-cell memory formation after mild COVID-19. For this clonotype: What it binds is unknown.

Via MiXCR, TCRdb re-called the 5' RACE reads, giving one row per CDR3 protein. The table includes about 290,000 distinct CDR3 sequences, 15% to 20% detected once. The study, taken as a whole, reports: A second wave expanding day 15 to 37 was CD4+-biased; contracting clones were balanced.

The CDR3 contains 15 residues. Trimming pared 0 bases from V and 0 bases from J, leaving 6 bases between. In germline, CDR1 is MNHEY, CDR2 SVGAGI. The sequenced sample consisted of PBMCs or a T cell subset sorted from them (not recorded which). This clonotype originated in a man between 18 and 35 years old who had mild COVID-19 (a few samples of this study predate the infection). Cell type and time point are not known. The chain joins TRBV6-5 to TRBJ1-5; D gene uncertain. CDR3: CASSYSYVSNQPQHF. The DNA for the CDR3 is TGTGCCAGCAGTTACTCATACGTTAGCAATCAGCCCCAGCATTTT.